The 20 T cell receptor beta chains below come from one sample, sequenced in a study of shared clonotypes between healthy human individuals. Some clones are missing from TCRdb's copy, which holds only in-frame ones; the method was immunoSEQ multiplex PCR. The sample yields approximately 2,200,000 clones, roughly 91% seen once. It was CD45RO-negative cells, positively selected for CCR7, that made up naive CD8 cells, with terminally differentiated effector memory CD45RA+ cells excluded. The sample comprised naive CD8+ T cells from PBMCs. The receptors originated from a young man in good health. Some clones in this sample may be carry-over from other donors' samples.

The chain employs TRBV19 and TRBJ2-7; tentatively, D is TRBD1 (6 bases). The germline V gene has CDR1 LNHDA and CDR2 SQIVND (reference sequence). Between the trimmed V and J ends, which lost 0 bases and 3 bases, there was a span of 12 bases. The CDR3 is made up of 15 amino acids. CDR3 DNA: TGTGCCAGTAGTATAGAGGGGGCCGCTCTCTACGAGCAGTACTTC. Its protein is CASSIEGAALYEQYF.

The V and J genes are TRBV11-2 and TRBJ2-1; 10 bases line up with TRBD2. The junction had 16 bases not matched to a gene; V was cut back by 4 bases and J by 10 bases. Germline loops: CDR1 SGHAT, CDR2 FQNNGV. The CDR3 spans 17 residues. CDR3 sequence reads: CASSSELAGGQSREQFF. Here the CDR3 DNA reads TGTGCCAGCAGCTCGGAATTAGCGGGAGGCCAGTCTCGGGAGCAGTTCTTC.

The V gene is TRBV27, the J gene TRBJ2-3; D not resolved. V was clipped by 4 bases and J by 4 bases, with 6 bases between them. CDR1 and CDR2 (germline): MNHEY, SMNVEV (reference sequence). The CDR3 length is 12 residues. CDR3 DNA sequence: TGTGCCAGCAGTTCCCGCCCAGATACGCAGTATTTT. It is translated as CASSSRPDTQYF.

The V call is TRBV21-1, the J call TRBJ2-6; TRBD1 is the table's D call, not checked against the DNA. TRBV21-1 is shown as a pseudogene. The CDR3 runs 16 residues. The CDR3 DNA is TGTGCCAGCTGGGACAGGGGCCGCTCTGGGGCCAACGTCCTGACTTTC. It is translated as CASWDRGRSGANVLTF.

This chain connects TRBV2 to TRBJ1-1; D perhaps matches TRBD1 (5 bases). Trimming pared 10 bases from V and 5 bases from J, leaving 20 bases between. Germline V lookup: CDR1 SNHLY, CDR2 FYNNEI. The length of the CDR3 is 14 residues. The CDR3 region has the DNA TGTGCCAACCTCCCCGGGGAGGGGCGGACTGAAGCTTTCTTT. Translation gives CANLPGEGRTEAFF.

The rearrangement links TRBV10-3 to TRBJ1-5; D gene uncertain. Trimming shortened V by 2 bases and J by 1 base, and 9 bases separated the two germline ends. This CDR3 spans 15 amino acids. Germline V CDR1 and CDR2: ENHRY, SYGVKD. The CDR3, as DNA: TGTGCCATCAGTGAGATGGGAGTAAGCAATCAGCCCCAGCATTTT. Amino acids: CAISEMGVSNQPQHF.

The chain employs TRBV14 and TRBJ1-2, with D perhaps matching TRBD1 (5 bases). CDR1 and CDR2 (germline): SGHDN, FVKESK. Between the trimmed V and J ends, which lost 4 bases and 2 bases, there was a span of 14 bases. This CDR3 is built from 15 residues. CDR3 DNA sequence: TGTGCCAGCAGCCCCTGGGGGAGTCCCAACTATGGCTACACCTTC. Protein product: CASSPWGSPNYGYTF.

On this clone: Other DNA sequences in the sample encode the same CDR3. The genes are TRBV2 and TRBJ1-2; D ambiguous. Germline assignment: CDR1 SNHLY and CDR2 FYNNEI. V lost 3 bases and J lost 5, with 13 bases in between. CDR3 length: 14 residues. This chain's CDR3 is CASSDPRQEYGYTF. DNA of the CDR3: TGTGCCAGCAGTGACCCCCGACAAGAATATGGCTACACCTTC. Complete variable domain (other parts from reference TRBV2 and TRBJ1-2): EPEVTQTPSHQVTQMGQEVILRCVPISNHLYFYWYRQILGQKVEFLVSFYNNEISEKSEIFDDQFSVERPDGSNFTLKIRSTKLEDSAMYFCASSDPRQEYGYTFGSGTRLTVV.

The J gene is TRBJ1-4, the V gene TRBV5-4; D ambiguous. V shed 2 bases and J shed 3 bases, with 5 bases lying between them. This CDR3 spans 13 amino acids. CDR1 is SGHNT and CDR2 is YYREEE in the germline V gene (reference sequence). Here the CDR3 reads CASSFSPNEKLFF. In nucleotides, the CDR3 is TGTGCCAGCAGCTTCTCTCCTAATGAAAAACTGTTTTTT.

V gene TRBV11-2 combines with J gene TRBJ2-7, with 12 bases aligning to TRBD1. Germline assignment: CDR1 SGHAT and CDR2 FQNNGV. The CDR3 has 18 amino acids. The V gene end was trimmed by 2 bases and the J gene end by 0 bases; junction bases not matched to a gene: 8. CDR3 bases: TGTGCCAGCAGCTTATGGGGACAGGGGGCGCGAAGCTCCTACGAGCAGTACTTC. Translation gives CASSLWGQGARSSYEQYF.

This chain joins TRBV6-5 and TRBJ1-1; D remains ambiguous. Germline values: CDR1 MNHEY, CDR2 SVGAGI. Between the trimmed V and J ends, which lost 2 bases and 1 base, there was a span of 8 bases. The CDR3 runs to 14 residues. The CDR3 DNA is TGTGCCAGCAGTTACGGCAGTACGAACACTGAAGCTTTCTTT. Protein: CASSYGSTNTEAFF.

CDR3 sequence (DNA): TGTGCCAGCAGCTTAGCGGGAGGGAGAGATGAGCAGTTCTTC. Protein product: CASSLAGGRDEQFF. The V call is TRBV7-3, the J call TRBJ2-1; 9 positions agree with TRBD2. The germline V gene has CDR1 SGHTA and CDR2 FQGTGA. The CDR3 consists of 14 residues. J gave up 8 bases and V 2 bases, and 4 bases lay outside the gene matches.

CDR3 amino acids: CASSARTGDQPQHF. DNA of the CDR3: TGTGCCAGCAGTGCCCGGACAGGGGATCAGCCCCAGCATTTT. The chain joins TRBV27 to TRBJ1-5, with 9 bases identical to TRBD1. This CDR3 has 14 amino acids. CDR1 and CDR2 from the germline V gene are MNHEY and SMNVEV (reference sequence). Germline trimming cut 5 bases from V and 5 bases from J; bases unmatched to any gene: 4.

J is TRBJ1-2 and V is TRBV30, with unresolved D. Germline CDR1 GTSNPN, CDR2 SVGIG (reference sequence). Trimming stripped 5 bases from V and 8 bases from J, with 18 bases between. The CDR3 is 13 amino acids. In nucleotides, the CDR3 is TGTGCCTGGGACCTTAGAAATACCGGCGGCTACACCTTC. It specifies CAWDLRNTGGYTF.

The rearrangement uses TRBV11-2 and TRBJ2-7; a weak D match, TRBD2 (5 bases). Germline CDR1 is SGHAT and CDR2 is FQNNGV. With 5 bases removed from V and 5 bases from J, the gap between germline ends came to 10 bases. The CDR3 sequence is 12 residues long. The CDR3 nucleotides are TGTGCCAGCAGCGTAACGGGGAACGAGCAGTACTTC. Translating it yields CASSVTGNEQYF. The whole variable domain, filled in from reference TRBV11-2 and TRBJ2-7, reads EAGVAQSPRYKIIEKRQSVAFWCNPISGHATLYWYQQILGQGPKLLIQFQNNGVVDDSQLPKDRFSAERLKGVDSTLKIQPAKLEDSAVYLCASSVTGNEQYFGPGTRLTVT.

The chain links TRBV7-8 to TRBJ2-7; 8 nucleotides match TRBD1. CDR1 is SGHVS and CDR2 is FQNEAQ in the germline V gene. CDR3 length: 14 residues. V gave up 7 bases and J gave up 3 bases; unmatched junction bases: 8. CDR3 nucleotides: TGTGCCAGCACAGACAGGGGTCATCTCTACGAGCAGTACTTC. Translation gives CASTDRGHLYEQYF.

This chain links TRBV11-2 with TRBJ1-4, with D hard to call. Germline V gene data show CDR1 as SGHAT and CDR2 as FQNNGV. V was trimmed by 5 bases and J by 0 bases, leaving 13 bases between them. CDR3 length: 16 residues. The CDR3 region is CASSRDRGATNEKLFF. Here the CDR3 DNA reads TGTGCCAGCAGCCGAGACCGGGGAGCAACTAATGAAAAACTGTTTTTT.

This clone was seen more than once but under ten times. The chain has TRBV7-9 and TRBJ1-1, with D maybe TRBD1 (5 bases). V lost 8 bases and J 0 bases, leaving 16 bases between the germline ends. Germline loops: CDR1 SEHNR, CDR2 FQNEAQ (reference sequence). The CDR3 extends over 15 amino acids. This CDR3 is CASLRIQGVNTEAFF. CDR3 in DNA: TGTGCCAGCCTACGTATTCAGGGAGTGAACACTGAAGCTTTCTTT.

The V and J genes are TRBV29-1 and TRBJ2-2, with 11 bases that match TRBD2. This CDR3 region has 17 residues. The V gene end was trimmed by 2 bases and the J gene end by 5 bases; junction bases not matched to a gene: 10. Germline V gene lookup returns CDR1 SQVTM and CDR2 ANQGSEA. CDR3 in DNA: TGCAGCGTTGAAAGAGGAACTAGCGGGAGAGGGACCGGGGAGCTGTTTTTT. Translating gives CSVERGTSGRGTGELFF.

This chain links TRBV4-3 with TRBJ2-7, with 10 bases matching TRBD2. CDR1 and CDR2 (germline): LGHNA, YSLEER. CDR3 length: 17 amino acids. V lost 0 bases, J lost 0 bases, and 5 bases stayed unmatched. The CDR3 reads CASSQERTSGYSYEQYF. DNA for the CDR3: TGCGCCAGCAGCCAAGAACGGACTAGCGGTTACTCCTACGAGCAGTACTTC.